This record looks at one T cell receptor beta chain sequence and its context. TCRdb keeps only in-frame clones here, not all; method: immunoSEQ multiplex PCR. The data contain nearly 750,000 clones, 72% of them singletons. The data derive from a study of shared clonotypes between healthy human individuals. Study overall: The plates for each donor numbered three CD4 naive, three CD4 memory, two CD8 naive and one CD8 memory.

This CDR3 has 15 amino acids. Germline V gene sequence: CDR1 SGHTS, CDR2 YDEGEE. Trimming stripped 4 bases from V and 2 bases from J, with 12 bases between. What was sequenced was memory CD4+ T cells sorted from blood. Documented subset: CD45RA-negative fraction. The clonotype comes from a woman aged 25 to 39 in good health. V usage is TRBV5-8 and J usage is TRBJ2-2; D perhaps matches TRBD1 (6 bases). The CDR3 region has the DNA TGTGCCAGCAGCACCGGGACAACCAACACCGGGGAGCTGTTTTTT. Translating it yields CASSTGTTNTGELFF.